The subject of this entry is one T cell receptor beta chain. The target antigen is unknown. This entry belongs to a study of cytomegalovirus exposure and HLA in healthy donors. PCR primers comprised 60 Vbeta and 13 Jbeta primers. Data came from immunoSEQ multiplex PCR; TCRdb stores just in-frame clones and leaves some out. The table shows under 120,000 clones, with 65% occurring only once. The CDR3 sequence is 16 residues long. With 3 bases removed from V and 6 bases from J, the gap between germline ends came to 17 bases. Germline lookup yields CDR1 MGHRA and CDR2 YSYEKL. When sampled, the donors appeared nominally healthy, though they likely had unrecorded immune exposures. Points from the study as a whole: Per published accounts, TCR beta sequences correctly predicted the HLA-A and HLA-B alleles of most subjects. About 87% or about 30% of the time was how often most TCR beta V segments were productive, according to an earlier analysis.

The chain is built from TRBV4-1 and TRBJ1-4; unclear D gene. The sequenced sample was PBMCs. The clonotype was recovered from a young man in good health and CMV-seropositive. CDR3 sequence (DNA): TGCGCCAGCAGCCACCCAAAGGGAGGTGGTGATGAAAAACTGTTTTTT. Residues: CASSHPKGGGDEKLFF.